Listed here are 23 T cell receptor beta chains from one sample, sequenced in a study of CD8 T cells in Susac syndrome. Reverse transcription of about 0.5 to 1 ug RNA used random hexamers. TCRdb recomputed calls from the immunoSEQ multiplex PCR reads with MiXCR, one row per CDR3 protein. This repertoire shows 300,000 to 350,000 distinct CDR3 sequences, roughly nine tenths found once; its top ten account for roughly 0.059%. Sequencing input: CD4+ T cells from PBMCs. These receptor sequences come from a human donor with multiple sclerosis.

J is TRBJ1-1 and V is TRBV6-2 or TRBV6-3, with no clear D. V was cut by 5 bases and J by 1 base, with 17 bases left in between. CDR1 and CDR2 (germline): MNHEY, SVGEGT. This CDR3 comprises 16 residues. CDR3 residues: CASSDHGSLGNTEAFF. CDR3 sequence (DNA): TGTGCCAGCAGTGACCACGGAAGCCTCGGGAACACTGAAGCTTTCTTT.

The rearrangement uses TRBV12-3 or TRBV12-4 and TRBJ2-5; 7 nucleotides line up with TRBD1. Losses at the gene ends were 6 bases for V and 0 bases for J; bases not matched to a gene: 10. This CDR3 has 16 amino acids. CDR3 in DNA: TGTGCCAGCAGCCCACAGGGGACGGGGTACCAAGAGACCCAGTACTTC. This translates into CASSPQGTGYQETQYF.

V is TRBV6-5 and J is TRBJ1-2; no reliable D call. Germline V CDR1 and CDR2: MNHEY, SVGAGI. The V and J ends lost 6 bases and 8 bases respectively, with 16 bases between them. The CDR3 runs to 13 residues. The CDR3 sequence: CASSLSDRRGYTF. For the CDR3, the DNA is TGTGCCAGCAGCCTATCCGATAGACGGGGCTACACCTTC.

V gene TRBV7-9 combines with J gene TRBJ2-7, with D perhaps TRBD2 (6 bases). The CDR3 contains 15 residues. Trimming removed 4 bases at V and 6 bases at J, with 19 bases between. In germline, CDR1 is SEHNR, CDR2 FQNEAQ (reference sequence). CDR3 DNA: TGTGCCAGCAGCTCCAGGAGGGACCCTCTCGGCGAGCAGTACTTC. Protein product: CASSSRRDPLGEQYF.

This chain uses TRBV7-9 with TRBJ2-7; 9 bases are shared with TRBD1. V lost 0 bases to trimming and J lost 5 bases; unmatched junction nucleotides: 2. CDR3 length equals 14 residues. The V gene's germline CDR1 is SEHNR and CDR2 FQNEAQ (reference sequence). The CDR3 protein is CASSLARDRDEQYF. CDR3 coding DNA: TGTGCCAGCAGCTTAGCACGGGACAGGGACGAGCAGTACTTC. The whole variable domain, filled in from reference TRBV7-9 and TRBJ2-7, reads DTGVSQNPRHKITKRGQNVTFRCDPISEHNRLYWYRQTLGQGPEFLTYFQNEAQLEKSRLLSDRFSAERPKGSFSTLEIQRTEQGDSAMYLCASSLARDRDEQYFGPGTRLTVT.

This chain links TRBV7-6 with TRBJ2-2, with 13 positions matching TRBD2. The germline CDR1 and CDR2 sequences are SGHVS and FNYEAQ. The CDR3 has 17 residues. Trimming removed 5 bases from V and 2 bases from J; junction bases left unmatched: 5. CDR3 DNA: TGTGCCAGCAGCCCATGGACTAGCGGGAGCAACACCGGGGAGCTGTTTTTT. Its translation is CASSPWTSGSNTGELFF.

The J gene is TRBJ1-2, the V gene TRBV28; tentatively, D is TRBD1 (5 bases). This CDR3 spans 14 amino acids. CDR1 MDHEN and CDR2 SYDVKM come from the germline V gene. V lost 3 bases, J lost 5 bases, and 13 bases lay in between. The DNA of the CDR3 is TGTGCCAGCAGTTTCGAGGGGCAGGGTTATGGCTACACCTTC. Its protein product is CASSFEGQGYGYTF.

This chain connects TRBV11-3 to TRBJ1-3; no clear D gene. The CDR3 has 13 amino acids. V lost 9 bases and J 2 bases, leaving 11 bases between the germline ends. Germline V gene sequence: CDR1 SGHNT, CDR2 YENEEA. CDR3 nucleotides: TGTGCCAGTTCCCAGGAAGCTGGAAACACCATATATTTT. It specifies CASSQEAGNTIYF. The entire variable domain, with the rest obtained from reference TRBV11-3 and TRBJ1-3, is as follows: EAGVVQSPRYKIIEKKQPVAFWCNPISGHNTLYWYLQNLGQGPELLIRYENEEAVDDSQLPKDRFSAERLKGVDSTLKIQPAELGDSAVYLCASSQEAGNTIYFGEGSWLTVV.

The J gene is TRBJ2-7, the V gene TRBV2; D possibly matches TRBD1 or TRBD2 (5 bases each). Germline V gene lookup returns CDR1 SNHLY and CDR2 FYNNEI. Trimming stripped 3 bases from V and 0 bases from J, with 12 bases between. This CDR3 has 15 residues. This CDR3 is CASSELSGSSYEQYF. CDR3 coding DNA: TGTGCCAGCAGTGAGTTGTCAGGGAGCTCCTACGAGCAGTACTTC.

This clonotype was found once. The V and J genes are TRBV19 and TRBJ1-3, with 8 bases matching TRBD1. The CDR3 is 17 amino acids. The V segment lost 2 bases and the J segment 4 bases; nucleotides outside the gene matches: 10. Germline V gene sequence: CDR1 LNHDA, CDR2 SQIVND (reference sequence). In nucleotides, the CDR3 is TGTGCCAGTAGTATACGGACGGGACAGGTCGAAGGAAACACCATATATTTT. The encoded protein is CASSIRTGQVEGNTIYF.

The rearrangement joins TRBV20-1 to TRBJ2-1; 7 bases are a match to TRBD2. V lost 1 base to trimming and J lost 5 bases; unmatched junction nucleotides: 8. The CDR3 totals 15 residues. Germline V CDR1 and CDR2: DFQATT, SNEGSKA (reference sequence). The CDR3, as DNA: TGCAGTGCTAGAGTGTCGGGGGGAATCAACAATGAGCAGTTCTTC. As protein: CSARVSGGINNEQFF.

The chain uses TRBV18 and TRBJ1-1, with a weak D call TRBD1 (6 bases). V lost 4 bases, J lost 1 base, and 13 bases lay in between. The germline gives CDR1 KGHSH, CDR2 LQKENI. The CDR3 covers 15 residues. In nucleotides, the CDR3 is TGTGCCAGCTCACTCACAGCACAGGGGAACACTGAAGCTTTCTTT. Its protein product is CASSLTAQGNTEAFF.

The J gene is TRBJ2-2, the V gene TRBV5-1; weak D call: TRBD2 (5 bases). Germline loops: CDR1 SGHRS, CDR2 YFSETQ. CDR3 length: 16 amino acids. Trimming removed 0 bases from V and 5 bases from J, with 14 bases in between. CDR3 DNA: TGCGCCAGCAGCTTGGCGGGGAATTTAGAAACCGGGGAGCTGTTTTTT. It translates to CASSLAGNLETGELFF.

The chain has TRBV29-1 and TRBJ2-1; perhaps TRBD2 as D (5 bases). Germline CDR1 is SQVTM and CDR2 is ANQGSEA. The V and J ends lost 8 bases and 0 bases respectively, with 8 bases between them. The CDR3 runs to 12 residues. CDR3 in DNA: TGCAGCTGGACTTTCTCCTACAATGAGCAGTTCTTC. Translated: CSWTFSYNEQFF.

The J gene is TRBJ1-5, the V gene TRBV3-1; no reliable D call. CDR1 is LGHDT and CDR2 is YNNKEL in the germline V gene (reference sequence). This CDR3 is 15 amino acids long. The V end was cut by 0 bases, the J end by 3 bases, with 9 bases between. CDR3 DNA sequence: TGTGCCAGCAGCCAAGATCTTACGCACAATCAGCCCCAGCATTTT. The encoded protein is CASSQDLTHNQPQHF.

The chain uses TRBV9 and TRBJ1-1; D is ambiguous. The CDR3 is 13 amino acids. V was clipped by 3 bases and J by 6 bases, with 12 bases between them. The germline V gene has CDR1 SGDLS and CDR2 YYNGEE. The CDR3 sequence: CASSARVDAEAFF. CDR3 nucleotide sequence: TGTGCCAGCAGCGCTCGGGTAGACGCTGAAGCTTTCTTT.

This clonotype was found a few times. The rearrangement links TRBV28 to TRBJ2-2; 9 bases map to TRBD1. The length of the CDR3 is 14 residues. Losses at the gene ends were 3 bases for V and 7 bases for J; bases not matched to a gene: 3. The germline V gene has CDR1 MDHEN and CDR2 SYDVKM. The CDR3 nucleotides read TGTGCCAGCAGTTTTGACAGGGGGGTCGGGGAGCTGTTTTTT. Its translation is CASSFDRGVGELFF.

Notes on this clonotype: One end of the junction does not line up with germline, which may come from a read error. The chain couples TRBV30 to TRBJ2-1, with TRBD2 matching over 9 bases. CDR3 length equals 13 residues. Germline V gene data show CDR1 as GTSNPN and CDR2 as SVGIG (reference sequence). The DNA of the CDR3 is TGTGCCGGAGCGGGGGGCGCCTACGATGAGCAGTTCTTC. Translation: CAGAGGAYDEQFF.

The chain uses TRBV29-1 and TRBJ2-3; no clear D. Germline CDR1 is SQVTM and CDR2 is ANQGSEA. V was shortened by 6 bases and J by 1 base, with 17 bases between the two germline ends. The CDR3 sequence is 15 residues long. DNA for the CDR3: TGCAGCGTGGGCAGTAGCTACGAACGCACAGATACGCAGTATTTT. The encoded protein is CSVGSSYERTDTQYF.

The rearrangement joins TRBV10-3 to TRBJ2-3, with 9 bases identical to TRBD1. Germline CDR1 reads ENHRY; CDR2 reads SYGVKD. Trimming cost V 4 bases and J 3 bases; bases outside gene matches: 8. CDR3 length: 16 amino acids. CDR3 coding DNA: TGTGCCATCAGTGGATCACAGGGGGCTGGAACAGATACGCAGTATTTT. As protein: CAISGSQGAGTDTQYF.

This chain joins TRBV6-5 and TRBJ1-6, with a tentative D call TRBD1 (6 bases). The CDR3 runs to 14 residues. Germline CDR1 reads MNHEY; CDR2 reads SVGAGI. With 4 bases removed from V and 5 bases from J, the gap between germline ends came to 9 bases. The DNA of the CDR3 is TGTGCCAGCAGTTTTGACAGGAATAATTCACCCCTCCACTTT. Translation gives CASSFDRNNSPLHF.

The J gene is TRBJ1-1, the V gene TRBV18, with unresolved D. CDR3 length equals 14 residues. V lost 3 bases and J 4 bases, leaving 12 bases between the germline ends. Germline V gene data show CDR1 as KGHSH and CDR2 as LQKENI. CDR3 DNA: TGTGCCAGCTCACCCGACCCGAAGGGCACTGAAGCTTTCTTT. It encodes CASSPDPKGTEAFF.

CDR3 sequence (DNA): TGCGCCAGCAGCCAAGAAGGGGGAAACGATGAGCAGTTCTTC. It specifies CASSQEGGNDEQFF. This chain links TRBV4-3 with TRBJ2-1, with a weak D call TRBD1 (6 bases). The V end lost 0 bases, the J end lost 8 bases, and 11 bases lay between the germline ends. Germline V CDR1 and CDR2: LGHNA, YSLEER. This CDR3 has 14 residues.